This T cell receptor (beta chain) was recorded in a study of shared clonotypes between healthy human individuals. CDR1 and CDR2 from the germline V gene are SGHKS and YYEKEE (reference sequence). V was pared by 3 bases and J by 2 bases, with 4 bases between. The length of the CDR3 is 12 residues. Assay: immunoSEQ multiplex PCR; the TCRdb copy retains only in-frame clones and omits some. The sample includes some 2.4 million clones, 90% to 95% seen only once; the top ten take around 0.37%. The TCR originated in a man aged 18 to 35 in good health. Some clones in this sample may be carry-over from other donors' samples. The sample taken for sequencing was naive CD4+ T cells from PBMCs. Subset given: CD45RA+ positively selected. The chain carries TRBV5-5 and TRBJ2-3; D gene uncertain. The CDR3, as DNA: TGTGCCAGCAGCTACGACACAGATACGCAGTATTTT. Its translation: CASSYDTDTQYF.